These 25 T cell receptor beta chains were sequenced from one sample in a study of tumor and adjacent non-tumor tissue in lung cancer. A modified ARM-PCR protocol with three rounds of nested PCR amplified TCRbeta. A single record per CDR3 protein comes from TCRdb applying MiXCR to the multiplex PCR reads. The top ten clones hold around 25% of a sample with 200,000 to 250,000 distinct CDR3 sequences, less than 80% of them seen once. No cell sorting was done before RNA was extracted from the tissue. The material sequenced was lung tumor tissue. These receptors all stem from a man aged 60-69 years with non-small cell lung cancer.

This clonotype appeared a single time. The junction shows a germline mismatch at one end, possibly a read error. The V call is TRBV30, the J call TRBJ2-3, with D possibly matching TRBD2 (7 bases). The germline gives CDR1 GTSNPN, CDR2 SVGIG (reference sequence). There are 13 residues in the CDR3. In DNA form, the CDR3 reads TGTGCCTGGAGTCCGGGGGGCGGAGATACGCAGTTTTTT. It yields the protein CAWSPGGGDTQFF.

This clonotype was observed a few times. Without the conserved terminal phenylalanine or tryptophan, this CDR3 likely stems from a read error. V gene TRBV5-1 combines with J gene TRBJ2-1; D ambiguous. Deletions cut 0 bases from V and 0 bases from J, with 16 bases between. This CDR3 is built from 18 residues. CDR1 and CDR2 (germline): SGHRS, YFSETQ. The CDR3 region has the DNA TGCGCCAGCAGCTTGGGGCTAGGAGACTTCAGCTCCTACAATGAGCAGTTCCTC. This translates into CASSLGLGDFSSYNEQFL.

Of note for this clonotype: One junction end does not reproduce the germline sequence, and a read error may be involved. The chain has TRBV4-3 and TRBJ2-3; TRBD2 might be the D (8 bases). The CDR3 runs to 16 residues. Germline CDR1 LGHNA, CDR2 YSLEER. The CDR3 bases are TGTGCCAGCAGCCAAGGGAGCGGGAGAGGGACAGCTACGCGGTATTTT. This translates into CASSQGSGRGTATRYF.

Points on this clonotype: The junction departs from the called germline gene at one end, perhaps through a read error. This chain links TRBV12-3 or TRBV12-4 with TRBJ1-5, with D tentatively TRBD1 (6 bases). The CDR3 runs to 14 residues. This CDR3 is CASSLGGGGQPRHF. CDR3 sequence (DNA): TGTGCCAGCAGTTTGGGTGGGGGTGGACAGCCCCGGCATTTT.

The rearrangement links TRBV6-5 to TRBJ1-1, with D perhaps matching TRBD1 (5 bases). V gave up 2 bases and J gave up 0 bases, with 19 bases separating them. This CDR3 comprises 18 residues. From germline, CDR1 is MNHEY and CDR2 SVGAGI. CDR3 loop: CASSYRPPGRRVNTEAFF. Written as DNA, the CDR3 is TGTGCCAGCAGTTACCGCCCGCCCGGCCGCAGGGTGAACACTGAAGCTTTCTTT.

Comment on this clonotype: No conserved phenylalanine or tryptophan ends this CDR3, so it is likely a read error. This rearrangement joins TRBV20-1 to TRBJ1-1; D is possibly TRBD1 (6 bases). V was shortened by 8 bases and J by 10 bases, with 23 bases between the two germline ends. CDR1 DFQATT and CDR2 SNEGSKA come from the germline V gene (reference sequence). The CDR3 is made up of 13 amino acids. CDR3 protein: CSTPAMGGASAFL. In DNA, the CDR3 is TGCAGTACTCCCGCGATGGGGGGGGCATCAGCTTTCTTA.

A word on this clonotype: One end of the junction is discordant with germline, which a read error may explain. The CDR3 nucleotides are TGTGCCAGCAGCCAAGGGCAGACGGGGGGGGCGAACACCGGGGACCTGTTTTTT. Translating it yields CASSQGQTGGANTGDLFF. The chain joins TRBV4-2 to TRBJ2-2; 8 positions match TRBD2. This CDR3 spans 18 amino acids. Germline values: CDR1 LGHNA, CDR2 YNFKEQ.

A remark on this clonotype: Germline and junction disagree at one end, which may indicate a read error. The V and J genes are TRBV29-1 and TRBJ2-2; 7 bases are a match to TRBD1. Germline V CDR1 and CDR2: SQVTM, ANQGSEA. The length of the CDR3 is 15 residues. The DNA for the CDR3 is TGCATCGTTGGCCTGACAGGGATTAACACCGGCGAGCTGTTTTTT. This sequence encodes CIVGLTGINTGELFF.

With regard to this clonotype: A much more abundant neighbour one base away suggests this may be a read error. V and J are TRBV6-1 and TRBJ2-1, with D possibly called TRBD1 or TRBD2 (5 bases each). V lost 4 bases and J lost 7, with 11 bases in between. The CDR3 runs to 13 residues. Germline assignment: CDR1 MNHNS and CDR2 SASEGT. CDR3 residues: CASSVLGVNEQFF. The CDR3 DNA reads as TGTGCCAGCAGTGTTCTGGGGGTAAATGAGCAGTTCTTC.

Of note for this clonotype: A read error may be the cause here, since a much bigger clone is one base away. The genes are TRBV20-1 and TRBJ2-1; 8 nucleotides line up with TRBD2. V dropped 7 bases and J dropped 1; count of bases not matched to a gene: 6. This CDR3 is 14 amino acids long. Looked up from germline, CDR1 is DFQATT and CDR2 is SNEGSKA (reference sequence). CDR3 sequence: CSVNQRGSYNEQFF. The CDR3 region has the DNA TGCAGTGTCAATCAGCGGGGGTCCTACAATGAGCAGTTCTTC.

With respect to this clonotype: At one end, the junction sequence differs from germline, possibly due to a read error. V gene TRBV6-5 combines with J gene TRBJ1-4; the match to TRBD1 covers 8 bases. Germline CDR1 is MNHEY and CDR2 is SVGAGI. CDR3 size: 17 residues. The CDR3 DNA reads TGTGCCAGCAGCCATCTTAATCCAGGGGGCTCTAATGGAAAACTGTTTTTT. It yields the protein CASSHLNPGGSNGKLFF.

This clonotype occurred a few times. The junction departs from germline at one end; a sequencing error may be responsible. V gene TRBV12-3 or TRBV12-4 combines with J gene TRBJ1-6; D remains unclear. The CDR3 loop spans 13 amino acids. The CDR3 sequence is CASSYSYNSPPHF. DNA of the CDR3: TGTGCCAGCAGTTACTCATATAATTCACCCCCCCACTTT.

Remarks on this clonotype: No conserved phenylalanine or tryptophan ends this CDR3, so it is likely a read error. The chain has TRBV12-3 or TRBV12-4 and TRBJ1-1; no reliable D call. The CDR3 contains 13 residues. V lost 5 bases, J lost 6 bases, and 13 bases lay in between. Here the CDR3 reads CASSLGKFAEAFS. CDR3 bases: TGTGCCAGCAGTCTGGGGAAGTTCGCTGAAGCTTTCTCT.

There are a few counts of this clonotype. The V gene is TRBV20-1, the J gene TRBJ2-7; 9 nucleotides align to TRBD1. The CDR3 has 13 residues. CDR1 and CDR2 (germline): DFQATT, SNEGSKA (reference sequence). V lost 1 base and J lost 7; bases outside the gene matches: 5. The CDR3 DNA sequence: TGCAGTGCTAGAGGGGGACAGGGCGGAGAGCAGTACTTC. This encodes CSARGGQGGEQYF.

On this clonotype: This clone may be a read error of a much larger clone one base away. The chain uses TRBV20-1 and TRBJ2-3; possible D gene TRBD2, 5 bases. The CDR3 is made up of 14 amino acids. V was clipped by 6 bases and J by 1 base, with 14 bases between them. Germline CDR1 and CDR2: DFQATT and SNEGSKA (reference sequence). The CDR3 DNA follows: TGCAGTGCCATGCGGGCAGGCGGCACAGATACGCAGTATTTT. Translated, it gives CSAMRAGGTDTQYF.

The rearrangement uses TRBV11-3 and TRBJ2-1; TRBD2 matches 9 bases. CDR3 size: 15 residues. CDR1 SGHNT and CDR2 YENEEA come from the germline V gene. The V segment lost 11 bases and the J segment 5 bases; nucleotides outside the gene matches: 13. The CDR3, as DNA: TGTGCCTGCAACCCGTCTAGCGGGACCAACAATGAGCAGTTCTTC. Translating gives CACNPSSGTNNEQFF.

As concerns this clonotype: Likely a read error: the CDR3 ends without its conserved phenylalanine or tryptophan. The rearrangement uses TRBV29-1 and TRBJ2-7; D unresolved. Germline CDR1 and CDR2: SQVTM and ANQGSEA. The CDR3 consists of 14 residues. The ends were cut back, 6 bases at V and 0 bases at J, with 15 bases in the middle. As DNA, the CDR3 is TGCAGCGTCGCGACTGCTTTAAGCTCCTACGAGCAGTACCTC. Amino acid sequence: CSVATALSSYEQYL.

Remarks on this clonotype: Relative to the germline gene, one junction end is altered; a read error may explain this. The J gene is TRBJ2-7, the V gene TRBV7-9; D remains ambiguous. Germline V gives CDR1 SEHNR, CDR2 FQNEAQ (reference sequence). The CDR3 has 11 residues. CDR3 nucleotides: TGTGCCAACAGCGAAAACAGCGAGCAGTACTTC. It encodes CANSENSEQYF. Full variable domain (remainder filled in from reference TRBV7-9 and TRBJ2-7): DTGVSQNPRHKITKRGQNVTFRCDPISEHNRLYWYRQTLGQGPEFLTYFQNEAQLEKSRLLSDRFSAERPKGSFSTLEIQRTEQGDSAMYLCANSENSEQYFGPGTRLTVT.

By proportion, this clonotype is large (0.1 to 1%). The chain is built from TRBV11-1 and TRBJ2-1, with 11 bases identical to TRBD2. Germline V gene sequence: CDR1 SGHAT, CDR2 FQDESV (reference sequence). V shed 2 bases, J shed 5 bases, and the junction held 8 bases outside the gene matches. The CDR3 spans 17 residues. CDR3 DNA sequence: TGTGCCAGCAGCTTATCTCGGCTAGCGGGAGGCAACAATGAGCAGTTCTTC. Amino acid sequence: CASSLSRLAGGNNEQFF. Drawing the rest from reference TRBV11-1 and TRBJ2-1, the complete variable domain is EAEVAQSPRYKITEKSQAVAFWCDPISGHATLYWYRQILGQGPELLVQFQDESVVDDSQLPKDRFSAERLKGVDSTLKIQPAELGDSAMYLCASSLSRLAGGNNEQFFGPGTRLTVL.

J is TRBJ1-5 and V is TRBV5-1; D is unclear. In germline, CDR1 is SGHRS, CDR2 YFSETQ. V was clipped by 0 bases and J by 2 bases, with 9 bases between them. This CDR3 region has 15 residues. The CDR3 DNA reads TGCGCCAGCAGCTTGGGACATGGTCGCAATCAGCCCCAGCATTTT. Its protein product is CASSLGHGRNQPQHF.

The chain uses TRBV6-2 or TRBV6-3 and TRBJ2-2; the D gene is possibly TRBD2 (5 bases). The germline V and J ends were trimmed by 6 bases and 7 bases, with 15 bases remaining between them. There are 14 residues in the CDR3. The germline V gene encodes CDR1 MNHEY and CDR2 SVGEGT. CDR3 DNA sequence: TGTGCCAGCAGGCCGCCGGGGAAGGACGGGGAGCTGTTTTTT. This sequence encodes CASRPPGKDGELFF.

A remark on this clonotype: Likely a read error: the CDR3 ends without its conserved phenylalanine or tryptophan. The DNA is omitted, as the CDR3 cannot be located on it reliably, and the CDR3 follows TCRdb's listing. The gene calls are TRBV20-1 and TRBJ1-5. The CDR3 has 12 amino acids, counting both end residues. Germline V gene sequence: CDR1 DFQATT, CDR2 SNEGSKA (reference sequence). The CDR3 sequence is CSAREGSQPQHL.

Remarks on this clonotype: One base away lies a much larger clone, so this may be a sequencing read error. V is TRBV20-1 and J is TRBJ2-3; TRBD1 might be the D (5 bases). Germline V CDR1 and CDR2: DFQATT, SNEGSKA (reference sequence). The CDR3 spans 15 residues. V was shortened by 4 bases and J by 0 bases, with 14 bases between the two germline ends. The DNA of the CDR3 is TGCAGTGCTACCCCACCAGGGAACAGCACAGATACGCAGTATTTT. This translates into CSATPPGNSTDTQYF.

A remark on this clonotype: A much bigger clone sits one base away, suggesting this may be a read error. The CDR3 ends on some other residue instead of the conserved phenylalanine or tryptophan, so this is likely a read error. The CDR3 loop is CSATDRRPTNEKLFY. The CDR3 DNA sequence: TGCAGTGCTACAGACAGACGACCAACTAATGAAAAACTGTTTTAT. The V gene is TRBV20-1, the J gene TRBJ1-4; maybe TRBD1 (5 bases). The CDR3 has 15 residues. V dropped 4 bases and J dropped 0 bases, with 12 bases sitting between them. Germline CDR1 is DFQATT and CDR2 is SNEGSKA (reference sequence).

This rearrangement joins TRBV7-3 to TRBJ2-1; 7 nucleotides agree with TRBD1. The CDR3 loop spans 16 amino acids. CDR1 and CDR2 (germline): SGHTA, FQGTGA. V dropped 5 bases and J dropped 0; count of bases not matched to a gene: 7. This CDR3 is CASSRQGDPSYNEQFF. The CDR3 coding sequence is TGTGCCAGCAGCCGGCAGGGGGACCCCTCCTACAATGAGCAGTTCTTC.